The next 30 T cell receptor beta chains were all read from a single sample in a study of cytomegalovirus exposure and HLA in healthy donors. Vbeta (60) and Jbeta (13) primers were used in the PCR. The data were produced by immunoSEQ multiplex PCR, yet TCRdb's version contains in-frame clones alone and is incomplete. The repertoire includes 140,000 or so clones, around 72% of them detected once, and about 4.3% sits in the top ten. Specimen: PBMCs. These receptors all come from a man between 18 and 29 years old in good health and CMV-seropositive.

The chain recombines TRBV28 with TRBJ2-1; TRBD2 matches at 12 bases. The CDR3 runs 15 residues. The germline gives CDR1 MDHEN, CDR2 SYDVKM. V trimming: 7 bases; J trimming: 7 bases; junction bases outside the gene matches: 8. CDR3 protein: CASNSGLAGRNEQFF. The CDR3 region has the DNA TGTGCCAGCAATTCCGGACTAGCGGGAAGGAATGAGCAGTTCTTC. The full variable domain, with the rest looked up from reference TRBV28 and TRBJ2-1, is DVKVTQSSRYLVKRTGEKVFLECVQDMDHENMFWYRQDPGLGLRLIYFSYDVKMKEKGDIPEGYSVSREKKERFSLILESASTNQTSMYLCASNSGLAGRNEQFFGPGTRLTVL.

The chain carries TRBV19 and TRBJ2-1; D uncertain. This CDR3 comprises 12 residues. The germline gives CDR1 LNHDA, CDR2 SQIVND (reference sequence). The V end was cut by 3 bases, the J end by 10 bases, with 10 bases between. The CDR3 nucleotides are TGTGCCAGTAGTATTATTGGCGGAGAGCAGTTCTTC. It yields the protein CASSIIGGEQFF.

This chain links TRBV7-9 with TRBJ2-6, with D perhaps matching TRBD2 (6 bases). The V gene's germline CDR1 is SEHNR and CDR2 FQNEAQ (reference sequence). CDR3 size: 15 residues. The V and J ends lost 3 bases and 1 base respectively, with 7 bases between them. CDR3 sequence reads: CASSLEGSGANVLTF. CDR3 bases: TGTGCCAGCAGCTTGGAGGGGTCTGGGGCCAACGTCCTGACTTTC.

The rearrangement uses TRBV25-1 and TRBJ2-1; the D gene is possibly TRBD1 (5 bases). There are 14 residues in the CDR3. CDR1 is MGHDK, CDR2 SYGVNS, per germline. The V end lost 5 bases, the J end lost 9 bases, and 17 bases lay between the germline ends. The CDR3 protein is CASSQGHSYGEQFF. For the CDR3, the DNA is TGTGCCAGCAGTCAAGGACACTCATACGGTGAGCAGTTCTTC. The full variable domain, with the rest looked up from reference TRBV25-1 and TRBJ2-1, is EADIYQTPRYLVIGTGKKITLECSQTMGHDKMYWYQQDPGMELHLIHYSYGVNSTEKGDLSSESTVSRIRTEHFPLTLESARPSHTSQYLCASSQGHSYGEQFFGPGTRLTVL.

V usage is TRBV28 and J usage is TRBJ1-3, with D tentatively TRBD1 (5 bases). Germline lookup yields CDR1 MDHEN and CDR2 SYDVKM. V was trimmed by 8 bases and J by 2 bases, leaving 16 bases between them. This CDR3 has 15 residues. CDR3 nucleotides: TGTGCCAGCGGAGACAGTACCGGACCTGGAAACACCATATATTTT. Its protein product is CASGDSTGPGNTIYF.

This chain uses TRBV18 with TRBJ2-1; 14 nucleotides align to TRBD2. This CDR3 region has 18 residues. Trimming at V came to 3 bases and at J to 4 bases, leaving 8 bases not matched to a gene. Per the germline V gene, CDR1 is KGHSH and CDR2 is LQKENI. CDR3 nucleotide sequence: TGTGCCAGCTCACCTTTCGGACTAGCGGGGGGCTTATACAATGAGCAGTTCTTC. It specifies CASSPFGLAGGLYNEQFF.

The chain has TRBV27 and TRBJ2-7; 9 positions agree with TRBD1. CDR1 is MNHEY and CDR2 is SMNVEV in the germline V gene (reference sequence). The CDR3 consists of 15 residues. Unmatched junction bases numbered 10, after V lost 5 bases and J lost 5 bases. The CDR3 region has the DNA TGTGCCAGCAGTCTTAAAACAGGGGGCTTCCACGAGCAGTACTTC. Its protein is CASSLKTGGFHEQYF.

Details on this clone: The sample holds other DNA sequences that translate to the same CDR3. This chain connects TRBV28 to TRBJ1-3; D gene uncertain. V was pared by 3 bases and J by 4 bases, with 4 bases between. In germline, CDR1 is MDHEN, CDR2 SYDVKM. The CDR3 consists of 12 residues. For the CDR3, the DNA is TGTGCCAGCAGTTTCCGGGGAAACACCATATATTTT. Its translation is CASSFRGNTIYF.

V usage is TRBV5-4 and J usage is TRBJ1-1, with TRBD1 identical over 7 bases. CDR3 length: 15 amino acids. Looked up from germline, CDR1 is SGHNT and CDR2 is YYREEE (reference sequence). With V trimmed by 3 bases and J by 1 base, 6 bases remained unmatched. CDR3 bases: TGTGCCAGCAGCTGGGCGACAGGGAAGAACACTGAAGCTTTCTTT. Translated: CASSWATGKNTEAFF.

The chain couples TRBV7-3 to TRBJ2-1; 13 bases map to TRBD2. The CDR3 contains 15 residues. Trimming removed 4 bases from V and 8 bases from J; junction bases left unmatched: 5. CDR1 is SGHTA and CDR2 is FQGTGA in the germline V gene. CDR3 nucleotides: TGTGCCAGCAGCTCGGGACTAGCGGGAAGATATGAGCAGTTCTTC. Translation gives CASSSGLAGRYEQFF.

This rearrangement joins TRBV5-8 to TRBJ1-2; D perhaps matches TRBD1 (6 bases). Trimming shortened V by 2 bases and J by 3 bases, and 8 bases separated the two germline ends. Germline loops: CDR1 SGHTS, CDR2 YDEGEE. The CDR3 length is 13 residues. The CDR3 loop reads CASSLRQDYGYTF. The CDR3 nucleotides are TGTGCCAGCAGCTTACGACAGGACTATGGCTACACCTTC.

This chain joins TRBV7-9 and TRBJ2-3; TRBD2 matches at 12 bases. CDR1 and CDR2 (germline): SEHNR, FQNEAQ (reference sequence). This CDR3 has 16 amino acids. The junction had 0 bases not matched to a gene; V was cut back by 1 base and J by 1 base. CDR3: CASSLGTSGGTDTQYF. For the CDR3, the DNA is TGTGCCAGCAGCTTAGGGACTAGCGGGGGCACAGATACGCAGTATTTT.

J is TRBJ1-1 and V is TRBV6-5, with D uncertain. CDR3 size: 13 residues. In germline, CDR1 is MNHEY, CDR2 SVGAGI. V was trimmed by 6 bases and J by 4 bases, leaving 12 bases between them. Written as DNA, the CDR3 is TGTGCCAGCAGGTCCCACCCGGGCACTGAAGCTTTCTTT. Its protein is CASRSHPGTEAFF.

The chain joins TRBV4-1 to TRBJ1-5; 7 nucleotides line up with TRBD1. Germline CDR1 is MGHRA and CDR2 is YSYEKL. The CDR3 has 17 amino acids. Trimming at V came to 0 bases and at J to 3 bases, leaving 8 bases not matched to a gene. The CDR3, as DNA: TGCGCCAGCAGCCAAGATGGGCCAGGGGGTCTCAATCAGCCCCAGCATTTT. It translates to CASSQDGPGGLNQPQHF.

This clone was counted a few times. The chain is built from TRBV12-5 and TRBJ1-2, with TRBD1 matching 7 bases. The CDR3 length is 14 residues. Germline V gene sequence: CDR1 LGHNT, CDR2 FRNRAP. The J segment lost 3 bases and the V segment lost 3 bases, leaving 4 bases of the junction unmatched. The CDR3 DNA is TGTGCTAGTGGTTTTCCCGGGACAGACTATGGCTACACCTTC. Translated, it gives CASGFPGTDYGYTF.

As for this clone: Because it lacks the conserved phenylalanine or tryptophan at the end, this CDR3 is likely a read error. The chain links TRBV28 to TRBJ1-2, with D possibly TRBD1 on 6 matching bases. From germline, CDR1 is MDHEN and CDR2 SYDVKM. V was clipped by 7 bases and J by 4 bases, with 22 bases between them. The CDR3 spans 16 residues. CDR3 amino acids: CASTLPGVQGLYGYTL. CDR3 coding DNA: TGTGCCAGCACCCTTCCAGGTGTCCAGGGGCTCTATGGCTACACCCTC.

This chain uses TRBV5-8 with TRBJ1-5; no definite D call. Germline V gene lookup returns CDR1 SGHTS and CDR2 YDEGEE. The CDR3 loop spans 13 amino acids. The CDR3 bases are TGTCCTGAGGCGTTACCGAGCAATCAGCCCCAGCATTTT. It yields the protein CPEALPSNQPQHF.

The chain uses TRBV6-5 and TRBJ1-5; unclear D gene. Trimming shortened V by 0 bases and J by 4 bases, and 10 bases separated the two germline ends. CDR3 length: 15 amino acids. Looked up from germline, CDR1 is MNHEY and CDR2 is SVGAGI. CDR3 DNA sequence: TGTGCCAGCAGTTACTCGACGGGTAATAATCAGCCCCAGCATTTT. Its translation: CASSYSTGNNQPQHF.

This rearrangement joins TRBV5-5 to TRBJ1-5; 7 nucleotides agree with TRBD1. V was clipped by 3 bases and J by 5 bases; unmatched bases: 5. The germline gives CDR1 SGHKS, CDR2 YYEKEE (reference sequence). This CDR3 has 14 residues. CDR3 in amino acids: CASSSGTVYQPQHF. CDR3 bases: TGTGCCAGCAGCTCCGGGACAGTCTATCAGCCCCAGCATTTT.

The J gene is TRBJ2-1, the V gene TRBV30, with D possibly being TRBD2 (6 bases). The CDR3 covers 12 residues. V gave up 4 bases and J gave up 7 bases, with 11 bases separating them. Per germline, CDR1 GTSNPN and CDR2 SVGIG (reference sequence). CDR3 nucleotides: TGTGCCTGGAACGGGGAGGAGAATGAGCAGTTCTTC. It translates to CAWNGEENEQFF.

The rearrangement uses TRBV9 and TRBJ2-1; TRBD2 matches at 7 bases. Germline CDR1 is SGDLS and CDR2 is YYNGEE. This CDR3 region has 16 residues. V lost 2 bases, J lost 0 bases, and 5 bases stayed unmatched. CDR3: CASSVGGASSYNEQFF. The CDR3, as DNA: TGTGCCAGCAGCGTGGGAGGGGCCAGCTCCTACAATGAGCAGTTCTTC. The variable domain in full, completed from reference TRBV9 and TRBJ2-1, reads DSGVTQTPKHLITATGQRVTLRCSPRSGDLSVYWYQQSLDQGLQFLIQYYNGEERAKGNILERFSAQQFPDLHSELNLSSLELGDSALYFCASSVGGASSYNEQFFGPGTRLTVL.

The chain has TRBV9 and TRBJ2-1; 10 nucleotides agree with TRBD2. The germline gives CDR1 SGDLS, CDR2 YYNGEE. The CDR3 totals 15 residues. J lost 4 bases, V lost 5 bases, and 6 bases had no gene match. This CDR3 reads CASRPGTSEYNEQFF. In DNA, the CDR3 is TGTGCCAGCAGGCCCGGGACTAGCGAGTACAATGAGCAGTTCTTC.

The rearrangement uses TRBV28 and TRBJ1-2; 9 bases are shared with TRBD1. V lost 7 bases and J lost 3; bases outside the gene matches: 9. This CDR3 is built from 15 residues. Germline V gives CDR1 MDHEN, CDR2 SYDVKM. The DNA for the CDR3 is TGTGCCAGCATCATCGGGACAGGGCTTCACTATGGCTACACCTTC. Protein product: CASIIGTGLHYGYTF.

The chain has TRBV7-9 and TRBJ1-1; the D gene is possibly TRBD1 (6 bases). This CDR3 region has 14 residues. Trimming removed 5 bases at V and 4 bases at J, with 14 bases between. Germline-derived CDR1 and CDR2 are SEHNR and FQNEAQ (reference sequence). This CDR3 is CASSVTQGTTEAFF. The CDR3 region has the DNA TGTGCCAGCAGCGTAACACAGGGTACCACTGAAGCTTTCTTT.

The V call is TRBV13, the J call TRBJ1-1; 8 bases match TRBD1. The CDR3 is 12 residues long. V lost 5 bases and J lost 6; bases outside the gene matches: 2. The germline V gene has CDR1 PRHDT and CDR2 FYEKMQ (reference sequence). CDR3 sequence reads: CASSPDRAEAFF. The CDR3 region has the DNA TGTGCCAGCAGCCCGGACAGGGCTGAAGCTTTCTTT.

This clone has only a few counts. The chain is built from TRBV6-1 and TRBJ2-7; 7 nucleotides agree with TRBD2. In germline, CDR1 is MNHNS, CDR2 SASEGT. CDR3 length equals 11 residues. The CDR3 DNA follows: TGTGCGGCGGGGGTCTCGAGGGAGCAGTACTTC. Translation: CAAGVSREQYF.

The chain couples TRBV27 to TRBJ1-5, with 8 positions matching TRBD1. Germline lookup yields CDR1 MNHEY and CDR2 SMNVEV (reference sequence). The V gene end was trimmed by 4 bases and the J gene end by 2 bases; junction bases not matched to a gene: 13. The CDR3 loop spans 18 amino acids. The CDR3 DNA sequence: TGTGCCAGCAGTTCCCGGACAGGGATAATGGGAGGCAATCAGCCCCAGCATTTT. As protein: CASSSRTGIMGGNQPQHF.

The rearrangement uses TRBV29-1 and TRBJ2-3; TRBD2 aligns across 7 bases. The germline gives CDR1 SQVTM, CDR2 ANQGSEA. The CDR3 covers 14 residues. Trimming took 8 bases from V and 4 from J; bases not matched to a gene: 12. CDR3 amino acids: CSSSGAGSADTQYF. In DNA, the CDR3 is TGCAGCTCATCCGGAGCGGGATCCGCAGATACGCAGTATTTT.

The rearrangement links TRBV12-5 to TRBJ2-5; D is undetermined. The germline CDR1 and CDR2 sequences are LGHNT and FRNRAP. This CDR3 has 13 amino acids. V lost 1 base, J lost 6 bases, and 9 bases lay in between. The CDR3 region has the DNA TGTGCTAGTGGTTTGGCAGGCCAGAAGACCCAGTACTTC. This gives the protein CASGLAGQKTQYF.

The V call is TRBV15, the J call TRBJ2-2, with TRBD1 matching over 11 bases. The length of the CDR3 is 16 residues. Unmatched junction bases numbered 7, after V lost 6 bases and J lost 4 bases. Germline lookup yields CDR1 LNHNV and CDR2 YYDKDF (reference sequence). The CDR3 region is CATRGTGGVGTGELFF. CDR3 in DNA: TGTGCCACCAGGGGGACAGGGGGAGTGGGCACCGGGGAGCTGTTTTTT.